The 17 T cell receptor beta chains below all came from one sample that was sequenced in a study of OX40 agonist ivuxolimab in advanced cancers. Assay used: immunoSEQ multiplex PCR; TCRdb lists only in-frame clones, some missing. The top ten clones hold 30% to 35% of a sample with tens of thousands of clones, 70% to 85% of them seen once. Sequences were derived from CD4+ or CD8+ T cells sorted from blood, sampled in a trial of the OX40 agonist ivuxolimab. The receptor set was obtained from an adult with an advanced solid tumor such as melanoma, head and neck, liver or kidney cancer.

The V and J genes are TRBV19 and TRBJ2-2; 10 nucleotides line up with TRBD2. Trimming removed 3 bases from V and 8 bases from J; junction bases left unmatched: 6. The CDR3 is 15 residues long. CDR1 and CDR2 (germline): LNHDA, SQIVND (reference sequence). The CDR3: CASSIQLAGPGELFF. For the CDR3, the DNA is TGTGCCAGTAGTATCCAACTAGCGGGGCCTGGGGAGCTGTTTTTT.

The chain carries TRBV5-6 and TRBJ2-7; 7 positions agree with TRBD1. The CDR3 is made up of 18 amino acids. With 0 bases clipped from V and 4 bases from J, the junction kept 16 bases outside the gene matches. CDR1 and CDR2 (germline): SGHDT, YYEEEE. The chain's CDR3 is CASSLAPPGTARRYEQYF. In nucleotides, the CDR3 is TGTGCCAGCAGCTTGGCACCTCCCGGGACAGCTAGACGGTACGAGCAGTACTTC.

The V and J genes are TRBV5-6 and TRBJ2-3; possible D gene TRBD1, 6 bases. CDR1 is SGHDT and CDR2 is YYEEEE in the germline V gene. The V gene lost 4 bases and the J gene lost 2 bases, with 11 bases spanning the gap. This CDR3 region has 14 residues. CDR3 sequence: CASSHTGFTDTQYF. The CDR3 nucleotides are TGTGCCAGCAGCCATACAGGGTTCACAGATACGCAGTATTTT.

The chain links TRBV28 to TRBJ2-4; tentatively, D is TRBD2 (6 bases). The germline V gene encodes CDR1 MDHEN and CDR2 SYDVKM. The CDR3 extends over 14 amino acids. Trimming pared 6 bases from V and 0 bases from J, leaving 9 bases between. This CDR3 is CASSSGVAKNIQYF. The CDR3 DNA sequence: TGTGCCAGCAGCTCGGGGGTAGCCAAAAACATTCAGTACTTC.

V is TRBV7-9 and J is TRBJ1-2, with D perhaps TRBD1 (6 bases). This CDR3 comprises 16 residues. CDR1 is SEHNR, CDR2 FQNEAQ, per germline (reference sequence). Trimming shortened V by 1 base and J by 8 bases, and 20 bases separated the two germline ends. DNA of the CDR3: TGTGCCAGCAGCTTAGTTTCGCCCCAACAGGGACGGGGCTACACCTTC. Protein sequence: CASSLVSPQQGRGYTF.

This rearrangement joins TRBV15 to TRBJ2-1; TRBD2 matches 9 bases. CDR3 length equals 13 residues. Germline CDR1 reads LNHNV; CDR2 reads YYDKDF (reference sequence). J was trimmed by 15 bases and V by 8 bases; bases with no gene match: 14. The CDR3 is CATRLAGVPLRFF. The CDR3 nucleotides read TGTGCCACCCGTTTAGCGGGAGTTCCCCTACGGTTCTTC.

This chain joins TRBV19 and TRBJ1-2; TRBD1 agrees at 9 bases. There are 15 residues in the CDR3. Germline trimming cut 4 bases from V and 2 bases from J; bases unmatched to any gene: 5. CDR1 is LNHDA and CDR2 is SQIVND in the germline V gene (reference sequence). The CDR3 nucleotides are TGTGCCAGTAGTAACCCCGGGACAGGGAACTATGGCTACACCTTC. This sequence encodes CASSNPGTGNYGYTF.

The V call is TRBV4-2, the J call TRBJ2-6; D remains ambiguous. Looked up from germline, CDR1 is LGHNA and CDR2 is YNFKEQ. The V end lost 1 base, the J end lost 0 bases, and 10 bases lay between the germline ends. This CDR3 has 17 amino acids. The chain's CDR3 is CASSQGLVSSGANVLTF. CDR3 nucleotides: TGTGCCAGCAGCCAAGGGCTAGTAAGCTCTGGGGCCAACGTCCTGACTTTC.

This chain links TRBV7-9 with TRBJ1-2; TRBD1 agrees at 7 bases. The V and J ends lost 1 base and 8 bases, in that order; junction bases with no gene match: 7. Germline CDR1 and CDR2: SEHNR and FQNEAQ (reference sequence). The CDR3 extends over 14 amino acids. The CDR3 DNA is TGTGCCAGCAGCTTAGGACAGGGCCCTCACGGCTACACCTTC. This codes for CASSLGQGPHGYTF.

This rearrangement joins TRBV29-1 to TRBJ2-6; a weak D match, TRBD2 (6 bases). Deletions cut 3 bases from V and 1 base from J, with 7 bases between. The CDR3 sequence is 14 residues long. CDR1 SQVTM and CDR2 ANQGSEA come from the germline V gene. CDR3 DNA: TGCAGCGTTGAGGGGACTTCTGGGGCCAACGTCCTGACTTTC. It translates to CSVEGTSGANVLTF.

V and J are TRBV18 and TRBJ1-6, with TRBD1 matching 11 bases. Germline V CDR1 and CDR2: KGHSH, LQKENI. With V trimmed by 2 bases and J by 9 bases, 3 bases remained unmatched. The CDR3 length is 15 residues. CDR3 DNA sequence: TGTGCCAGCTCACCAACCGGGACAGGGGGTTCACCCCTCCACTTT. This sequence encodes CASSPTGTGGSPLHF.

The chain has TRBV6-1 and TRBJ1-2; 9 positions agree with TRBD1. Germline V gene lookup returns CDR1 MNHNS and CDR2 SASEGT. This CDR3 contains 14 residues. The V and J ends lost 8 bases and 1 base, in that order; junction bases with no gene match: 5. DNA for the CDR3: TGTGCCAGCGTGGGACAGGGATTTAACTATGGCTACACCTTC. Translated, it gives CASVGQGFNYGYTF.

The chain carries TRBV18 and TRBJ2-1, with TRBD2 matching 9 bases. Trimming at V came to 0 bases and at J to 2 bases, leaving 2 bases not matched to a gene. The CDR3 has 16 amino acids. The V gene's germline CDR1 is KGHSH and CDR2 LQKENI. The CDR3 protein is CASSPPLAGTYNEQFF. The CDR3 DNA sequence: TGTGCCAGCTCACCACCGCTAGCGGGAACCTACAATGAGCAGTTCTTC.

This chain uses TRBV5-1 with TRBJ2-3; 7 nucleotides align to TRBD2. The germline V gene encodes CDR1 SGHRS and CDR2 YFSETQ. V dropped 2 bases and J dropped 2; count of bases not matched to a gene: 5. The CDR3 runs to 15 residues. This CDR3 reads CASSFSGLITDTQYF. The DNA for the CDR3 is TGCGCCAGCAGCTTTAGCGGGCTTATCACAGATACGCAGTATTTT.

This clone was found once. This chain links TRBV7-2 with TRBJ1-2, with a weak D call TRBD1 (6 bases). The germline gives CDR1 SGHTA, CDR2 FQGNSA. Trimming cost V 6 bases and J 5 bases, with 19 bases left between them. This CDR3 contains 15 residues. The CDR3 protein is CASRPGMTGGYGYTF. In DNA form, the CDR3 reads TGTGCCAGCAGGCCGGGCATGACAGGAGGGTATGGCTACACCTTC.

The chain has TRBV14 and TRBJ2-5; D uncertain. This CDR3 contains 13 residues. Germline V gene data show CDR1 as SGHDN and CDR2 as FVKESK. V was shortened by 3 bases and J by 4 bases, with 9 bases between the two germline ends. The DNA for the CDR3 is TGTGCCAGCAGCCAGGGGTTACCAGAGACCCAGTACTTC. Its translation: CASSQGLPETQYF.

The gene calls are TRBV7-9 and TRBJ2-3; 10 bases are shared with TRBD2. CDR1 SEHNR and CDR2 FQNEAQ come from the germline V gene (reference sequence). Unmatched junction bases numbered 6, after V lost 1 base and J lost 5 bases. This CDR3 region has 16 residues. The CDR3 DNA is TGTGCCAGCAGCTTAGGGCTAGCGGGAGCTCTAGATACGCAGTATTTT. Its protein is CASSLGLAGALDTQYF.